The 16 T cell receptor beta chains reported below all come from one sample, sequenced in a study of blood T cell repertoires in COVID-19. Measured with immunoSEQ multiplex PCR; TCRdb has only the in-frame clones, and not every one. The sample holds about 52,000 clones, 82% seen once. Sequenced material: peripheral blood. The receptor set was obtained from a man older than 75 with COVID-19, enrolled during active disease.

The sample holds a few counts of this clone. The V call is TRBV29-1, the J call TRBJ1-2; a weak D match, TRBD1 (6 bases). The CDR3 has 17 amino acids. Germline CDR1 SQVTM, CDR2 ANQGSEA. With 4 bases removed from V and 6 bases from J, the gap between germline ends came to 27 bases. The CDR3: CSVAGAGGANPKDGYTF. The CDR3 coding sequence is TGCAGCGTTGCCGGGGCGGGGGGCGCGAACCCCAAGGATGGCTACACCTTC. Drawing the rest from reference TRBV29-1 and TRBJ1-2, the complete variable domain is SAVISQKPSRDICQRGTSLTIQCQVDSQVTMMFWYRQQPGQSLTLIATANQGSEATYESGFVIDKFPISRPNLTFSTLTVSNMSPEDSSIYLCSVAGAGGANPKDGYTFGSGTRLTVV.

CDR3 in amino acids: CASSWTGGLGGVTQYF. The DNA of the CDR3 is TGCGCCAGCAGCTGGACAGGGGGGCTCGGCGGAGTGACCCAGTACTTC. This rearrangement joins TRBV5-1 to TRBJ2-5; 10 nucleotides align to TRBD1. Trimming took 3 bases from V and 7 from J; bases not matched to a gene: 12. This CDR3 comprises 16 residues. From germline, CDR1 is SGHRS and CDR2 YFSETQ.

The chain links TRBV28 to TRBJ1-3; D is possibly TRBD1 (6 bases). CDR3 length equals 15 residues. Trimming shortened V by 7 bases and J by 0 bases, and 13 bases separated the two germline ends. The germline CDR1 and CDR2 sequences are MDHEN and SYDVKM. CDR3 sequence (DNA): TGTGCCAGCAATGGAAGGGACACCTCTGGAAACACCATATATTTT. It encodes CASNGRDTSGNTIYF.

The CDR3 sequence: CASSPDSYSYEQYV. The DNA for the CDR3 is TGTGCCAGCAGTCCGGACAGTTACTCCTACGAGCAGTACGTC. The rearrangement joins TRBV6-2 or TRBV6-3 to TRBJ2-7; possibly TRBD1 for D (6 bases). Germline values: CDR1 MNHEY, CDR2 SVGEGT. Deletions cut 5 bases from V and 0 bases from J, with 11 bases between. This CDR3 is 14 amino acids long.

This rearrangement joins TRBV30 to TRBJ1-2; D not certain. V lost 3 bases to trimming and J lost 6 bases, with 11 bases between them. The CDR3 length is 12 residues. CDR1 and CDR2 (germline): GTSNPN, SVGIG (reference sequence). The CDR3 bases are TGTGCCTGGAGCGGCGCAGGTCATGGCTACACCTTC. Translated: CAWSGAGHGYTF. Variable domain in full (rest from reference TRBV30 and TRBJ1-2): SQTIHQWPATLVQPVGSPLSLECTVEGTSNPNLYWYRQAAGRGLQLLFYSVGIGQISSEVPQNLSASRPQDRQFILSSKKLLLSDSGFYLCAWSGAGHGYTFGSGTRLTVV.

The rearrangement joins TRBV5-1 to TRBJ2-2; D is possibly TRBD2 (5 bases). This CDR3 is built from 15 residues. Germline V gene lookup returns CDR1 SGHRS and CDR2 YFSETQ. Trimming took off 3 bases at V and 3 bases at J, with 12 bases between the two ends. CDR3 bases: TGCGCCAGCAGCTCCGGGGTGAGGGACACCGGGGAGCTGTTTTTT. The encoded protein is CASSSGVRDTGELFF.

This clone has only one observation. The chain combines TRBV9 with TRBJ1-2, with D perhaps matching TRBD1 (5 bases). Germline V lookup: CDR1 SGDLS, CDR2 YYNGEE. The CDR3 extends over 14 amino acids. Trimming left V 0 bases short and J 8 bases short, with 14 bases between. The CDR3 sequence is CASSVEGRVGGYTF. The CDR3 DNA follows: TGTGCCAGCAGCGTAGAGGGCAGGGTTGGAGGCTACACCTTC.

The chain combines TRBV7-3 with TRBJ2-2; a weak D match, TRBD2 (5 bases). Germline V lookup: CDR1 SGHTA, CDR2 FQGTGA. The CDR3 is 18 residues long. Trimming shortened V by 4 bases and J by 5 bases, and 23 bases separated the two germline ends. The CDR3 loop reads CASSSAPRVPGKTGELFF. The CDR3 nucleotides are TGTGCCAGCAGCTCAGCCCCGAGGGTCCCGGGAAAAACCGGGGAGCTGTTTTTT.

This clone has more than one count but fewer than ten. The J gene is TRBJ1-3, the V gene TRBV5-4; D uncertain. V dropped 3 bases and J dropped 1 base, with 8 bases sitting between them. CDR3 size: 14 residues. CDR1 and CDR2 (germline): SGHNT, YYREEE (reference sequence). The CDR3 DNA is TGTGCCAGCAGCTACTCCCTTTCTGGAAACACCATATATTTT. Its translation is CASSYSLSGNTIYF.

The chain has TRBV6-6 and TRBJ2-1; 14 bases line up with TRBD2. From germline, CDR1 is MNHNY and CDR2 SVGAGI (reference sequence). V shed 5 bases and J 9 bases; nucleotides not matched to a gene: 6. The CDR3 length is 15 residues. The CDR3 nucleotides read TGTGCCAGCAGTGCCGGGACTAGCGGGAGCGGTGAGCAGTTCTTC. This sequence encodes CASSAGTSGSGEQFF.

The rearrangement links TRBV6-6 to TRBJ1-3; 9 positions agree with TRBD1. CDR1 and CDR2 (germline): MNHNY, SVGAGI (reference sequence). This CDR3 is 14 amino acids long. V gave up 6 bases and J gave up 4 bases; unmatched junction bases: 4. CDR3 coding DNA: TGTGCCAGCAGCCAAGGGACAGGGGGAAACACCATATATTTT. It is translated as CASSQGTGGNTIYF.

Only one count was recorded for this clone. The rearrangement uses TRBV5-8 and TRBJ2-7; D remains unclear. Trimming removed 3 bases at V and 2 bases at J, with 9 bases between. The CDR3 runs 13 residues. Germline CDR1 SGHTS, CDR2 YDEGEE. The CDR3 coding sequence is TGTGCCAGCAGCTCCGGCGGAGCCTACGAGCAGTACTTC. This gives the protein CASSSGGAYEQYF.

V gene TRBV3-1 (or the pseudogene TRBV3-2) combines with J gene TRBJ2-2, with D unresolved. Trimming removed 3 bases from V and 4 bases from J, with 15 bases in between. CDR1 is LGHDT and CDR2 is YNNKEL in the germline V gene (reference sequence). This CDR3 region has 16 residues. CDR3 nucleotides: TGTGCCAGCAGCCACCAGATTGGAGAGAGCACCGGGGAGCTGTTTTTT. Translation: CASSHQIGESTGELFF.

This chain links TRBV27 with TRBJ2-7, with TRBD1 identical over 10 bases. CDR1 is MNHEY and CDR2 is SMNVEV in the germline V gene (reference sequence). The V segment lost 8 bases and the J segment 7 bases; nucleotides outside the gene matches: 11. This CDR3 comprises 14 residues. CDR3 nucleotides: TGTGCCAGCCGGCCCCGACAGGGGGCGCATGAGCAGTACTTC. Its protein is CASRPRQGAHEQYF.

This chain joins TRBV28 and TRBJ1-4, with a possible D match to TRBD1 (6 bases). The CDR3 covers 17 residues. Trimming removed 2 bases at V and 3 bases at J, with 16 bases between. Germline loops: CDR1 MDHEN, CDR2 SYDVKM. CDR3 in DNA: TGTGCCAGCAGTTTAGGTCAGGGGAGTCGGGCTAATGAAAAACTGTTTTTT. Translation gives CASSLGQGSRANEKLFF.

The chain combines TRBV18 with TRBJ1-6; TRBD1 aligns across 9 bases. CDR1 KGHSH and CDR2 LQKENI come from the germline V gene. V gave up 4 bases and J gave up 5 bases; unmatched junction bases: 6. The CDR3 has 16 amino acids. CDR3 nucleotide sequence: TGTGCCAGCTCACTACAGGGGGCGGGAAATAATTCACCCCTCCACTTT. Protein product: CASSLQGAGNNSPLHF.